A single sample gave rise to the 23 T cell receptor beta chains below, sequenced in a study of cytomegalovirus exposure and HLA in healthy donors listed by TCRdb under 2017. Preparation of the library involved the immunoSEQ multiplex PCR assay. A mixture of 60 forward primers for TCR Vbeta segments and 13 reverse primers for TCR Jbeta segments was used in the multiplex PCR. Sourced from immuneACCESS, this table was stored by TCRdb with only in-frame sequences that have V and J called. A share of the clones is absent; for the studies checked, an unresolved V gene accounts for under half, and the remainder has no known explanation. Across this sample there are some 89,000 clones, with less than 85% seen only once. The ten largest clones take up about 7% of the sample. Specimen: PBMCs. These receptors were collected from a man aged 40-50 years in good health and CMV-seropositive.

In DNA form, the CDR3 reads TGTGCCAGCAGTGAAGGAGGGGGGGCCCGGGAGACCCAGTACTTC. Its protein product is CASSEGGGARETQYF. The V gene is TRBV25-1, the J gene TRBJ2-5, with D perhaps matching TRBD2 (7 bases). The CDR3 spans 15 residues. V was clipped by 2 bases and J by 5 bases, with 15 bases between them. CDR1 is MGHDK, CDR2 SYGVNS, per germline.

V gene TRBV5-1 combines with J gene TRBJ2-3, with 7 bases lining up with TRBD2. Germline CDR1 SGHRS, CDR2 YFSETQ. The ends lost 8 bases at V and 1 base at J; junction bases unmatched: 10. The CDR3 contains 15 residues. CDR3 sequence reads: CARSLGGDRTDTQYF. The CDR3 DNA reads TGCGCCAGATCCCTGGGGGGGGACCGCACAGATACGCAGTATTTT.

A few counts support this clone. DNA of the CDR3: TGTGCCAGCAGCTTTACCCCACTCGGTAGCAATGAGCAGTTCTTC. This encodes CASSFTPLGSNEQFF. J is TRBJ2-1 and V is TRBV11-2; D unresolved. The CDR3 has 15 residues. Germline V gives CDR1 SGHAT, CDR2 FQNNGV. The V gene lost 3 bases and the J gene lost 6 bases, with 15 bases spanning the gap.

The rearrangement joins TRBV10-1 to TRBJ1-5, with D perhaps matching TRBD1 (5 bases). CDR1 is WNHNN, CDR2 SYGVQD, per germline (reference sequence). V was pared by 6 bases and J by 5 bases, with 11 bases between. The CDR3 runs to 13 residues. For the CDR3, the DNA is TGCGCCAGCAGCGATCAGGGCGATCAGCCCCAGCATTTT. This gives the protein CASSDQGDQPQHF.

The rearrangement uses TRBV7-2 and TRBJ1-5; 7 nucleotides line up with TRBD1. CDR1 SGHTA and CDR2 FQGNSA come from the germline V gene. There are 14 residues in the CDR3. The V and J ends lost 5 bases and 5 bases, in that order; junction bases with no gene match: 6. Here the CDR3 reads CASSVRDSYQPQHF. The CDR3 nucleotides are TGTGCCAGCAGCGTCCGGGACAGCTATCAGCCCCAGCATTTT.

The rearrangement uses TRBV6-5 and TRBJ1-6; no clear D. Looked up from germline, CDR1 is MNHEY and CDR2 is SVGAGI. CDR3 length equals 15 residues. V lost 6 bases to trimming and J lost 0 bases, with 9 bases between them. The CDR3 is CASRPGSSYNSPLHF. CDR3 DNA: TGTGCCAGCAGGCCGGGGAGCTCCTATAATTCACCCCTCCACTTT.

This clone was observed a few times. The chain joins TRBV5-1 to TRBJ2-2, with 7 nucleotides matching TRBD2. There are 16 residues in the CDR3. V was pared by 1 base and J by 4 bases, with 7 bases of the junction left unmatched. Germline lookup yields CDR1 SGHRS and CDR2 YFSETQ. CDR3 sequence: CASSLTAGVGTGELFF. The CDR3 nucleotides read TGCGCCAGCAGCTTGACGGCGGGAGTTGGCACCGGGGAGCTGTTTTTT.

The DNA of the CDR3 is TGTGCCAGCAGCCGTGGGACATCTTCCTACGAGCAGTACTTC. It translates to CASSRGTSSYEQYF. The chain combines TRBV7-9 with TRBJ2-7, with a weak D call TRBD1 (6 bases). The V and J ends lost 5 bases and 1 base respectively, with 12 bases between them. The CDR3 sequence is 14 residues long. Germline lookup yields CDR1 SEHNR and CDR2 FQNEAQ (reference sequence).

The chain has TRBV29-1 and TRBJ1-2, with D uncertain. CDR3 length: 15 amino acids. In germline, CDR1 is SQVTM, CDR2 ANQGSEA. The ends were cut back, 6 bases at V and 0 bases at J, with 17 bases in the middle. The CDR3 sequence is CSVEGSSTANYGYTF. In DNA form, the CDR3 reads TGCAGCGTCGAGGGCAGCAGCACAGCTAACTATGGCTACACCTTC.

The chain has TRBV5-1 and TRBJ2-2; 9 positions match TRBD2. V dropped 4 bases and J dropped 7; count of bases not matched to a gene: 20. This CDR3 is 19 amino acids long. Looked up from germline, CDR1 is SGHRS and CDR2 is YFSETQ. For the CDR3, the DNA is TGCGCCAGCAGCCTGATGCCGCCCCTGCGGGGGGGCCCGGGCGGGGAGCTGTTTTTT. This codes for CASSLMPPLRGGPGGELFF.

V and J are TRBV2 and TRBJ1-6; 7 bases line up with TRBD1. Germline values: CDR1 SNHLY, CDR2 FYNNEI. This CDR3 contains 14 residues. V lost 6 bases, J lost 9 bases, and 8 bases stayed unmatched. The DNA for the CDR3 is TGTGCCAGCAGGGGTCGGGCAGGGGGTTCACCCCTCCACTTT. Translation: CASRGRAGGSPLHF.

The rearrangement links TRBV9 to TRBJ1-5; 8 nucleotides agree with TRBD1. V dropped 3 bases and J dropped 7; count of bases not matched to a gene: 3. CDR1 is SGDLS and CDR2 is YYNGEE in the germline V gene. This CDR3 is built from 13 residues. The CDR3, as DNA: TGTGCCAGCAGCGGACAGGGGCAACAGCCCCAGCATTTT. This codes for CASSGQGQQPQHF.

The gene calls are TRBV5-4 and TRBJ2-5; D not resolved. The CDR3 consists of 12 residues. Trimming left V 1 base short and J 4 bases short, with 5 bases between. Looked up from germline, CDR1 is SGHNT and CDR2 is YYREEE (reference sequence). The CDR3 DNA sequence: TGTGCCAGCAGCTTGCGGGTAGAGACCCAGTACTTC. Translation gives CASSLRVETQYF.

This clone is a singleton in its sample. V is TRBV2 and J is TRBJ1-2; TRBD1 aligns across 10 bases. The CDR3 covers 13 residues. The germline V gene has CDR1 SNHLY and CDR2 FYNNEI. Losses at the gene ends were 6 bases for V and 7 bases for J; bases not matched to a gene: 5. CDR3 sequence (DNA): TGTGCCAGCAGGGGGACAGGGGTTGGTGGCTACACCTTC. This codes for CASRGTGVGGYTF.

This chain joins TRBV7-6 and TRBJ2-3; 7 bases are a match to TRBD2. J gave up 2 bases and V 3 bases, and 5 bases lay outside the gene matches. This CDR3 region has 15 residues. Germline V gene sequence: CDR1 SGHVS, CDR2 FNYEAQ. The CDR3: CASSLGEGFTDTQYF. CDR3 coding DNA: TGTGCCAGCAGCTTGGGGGAGGGCTTCACAGATACGCAGTATTTT.

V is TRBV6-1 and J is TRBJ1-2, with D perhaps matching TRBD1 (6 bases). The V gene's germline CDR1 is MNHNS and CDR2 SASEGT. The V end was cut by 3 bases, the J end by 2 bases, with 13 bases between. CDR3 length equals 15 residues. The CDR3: CASSDQGRANYGYTF. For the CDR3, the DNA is TGTGCCAGCAGTGACCAGGGGAGGGCCAACTATGGCTACACCTTC.

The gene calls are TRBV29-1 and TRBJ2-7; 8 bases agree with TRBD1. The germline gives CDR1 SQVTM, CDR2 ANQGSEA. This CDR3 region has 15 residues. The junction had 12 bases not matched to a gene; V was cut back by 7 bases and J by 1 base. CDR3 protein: CSALGWTGTSYEQYF. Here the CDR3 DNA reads TGCAGCGCCCTCGGCTGGACAGGGACTTCCTACGAGCAGTACTTC.

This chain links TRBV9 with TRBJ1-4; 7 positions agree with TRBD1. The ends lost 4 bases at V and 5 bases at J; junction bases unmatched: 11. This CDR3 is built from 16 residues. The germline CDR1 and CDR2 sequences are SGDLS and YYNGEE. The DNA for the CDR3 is TGTGCCAGCAGCCCCGGGACAGTGCGGTCCAATGAAAAACTGTTTTTT. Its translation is CASSPGTVRSNEKLFF.

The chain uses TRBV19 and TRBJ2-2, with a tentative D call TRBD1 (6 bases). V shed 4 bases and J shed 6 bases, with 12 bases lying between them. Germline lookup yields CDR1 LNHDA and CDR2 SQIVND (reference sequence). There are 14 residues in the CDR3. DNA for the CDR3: TGTGCCAGTAGTACCCCCAGGGGCTCCGGGGAGCTGTTTTTT. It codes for CASSTPRGSGELFF.

CDR3 amino acids: CASSTTGVRETQYF. The CDR3 DNA follows: TGTGCCAGCAGTACGACAGGGGTTCGAGAGACCCAGTACTTC. The genes are TRBV28 and TRBJ2-5; TRBD1 matches at 8 bases. Germline V gene data show CDR1 as MDHEN and CDR2 as SYDVKM. V was clipped by 5 bases and J by 4 bases; unmatched bases: 6. The CDR3 runs 14 residues.

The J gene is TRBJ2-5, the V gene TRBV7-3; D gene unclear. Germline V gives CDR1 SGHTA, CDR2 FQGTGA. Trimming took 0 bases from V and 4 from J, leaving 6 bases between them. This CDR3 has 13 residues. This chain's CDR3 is CASSLTLGETQYF. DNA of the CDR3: TGTGCCAGCAGCTTAACTCTCGGAGAGACCCAGTACTTC.

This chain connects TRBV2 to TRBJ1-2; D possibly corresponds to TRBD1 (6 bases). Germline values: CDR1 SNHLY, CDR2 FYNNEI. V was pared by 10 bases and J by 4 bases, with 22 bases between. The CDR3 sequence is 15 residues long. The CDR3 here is CATRRVPGHIYGYTF. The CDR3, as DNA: TGTGCCACAAGACGGGTTCCGGGACATATCTATGGCTACACCTTC.

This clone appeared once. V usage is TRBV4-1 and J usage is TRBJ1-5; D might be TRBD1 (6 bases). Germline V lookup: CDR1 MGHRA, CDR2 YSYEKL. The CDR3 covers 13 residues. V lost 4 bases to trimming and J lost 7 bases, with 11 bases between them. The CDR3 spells CASSRGGRQPQHF. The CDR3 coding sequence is TGCGCCAGCAGCCGGGGGGGCCGGCAGCCCCAGCATTTT.